What follows are 27 T cell receptor beta chains derived from one specimen sequenced in a study of blood T cell repertoires in COVID-19. The repertoire was sequenced with immunoSEQ multiplex PCR; TCRdb's copy has only in-frame clones and lacks some. The sample lists 110,000 to 150,000 clones; 86% were seen once. The specimen was PBMCs or T cells enriched from blood (not recorded which). The origin of the receptors is a man aged 45-65 years who had recovered from COVID-19.

CDR3 DNA sequence: TGTGCCAGCGCACCAGGCGGACAGGGGACTGGCTATGGCTACACCTTC. It codes for CASAPGGQGTGYGYTF. The chain has TRBV7-2 and TRBJ1-2; 9 bases align to TRBD1. V was clipped by 8 bases and J by 4 bases; unmatched bases: 14. Per the germline V gene, CDR1 is SGHTA and CDR2 is FQGNSA. The CDR3 extends over 16 amino acids.

The chain combines TRBV7-2 with TRBJ2-7, with no clear D. The V end lost 0 bases, the J end lost 0 bases, and 9 bases lay between the germline ends. In germline, CDR1 is SGHTA, CDR2 FQGNSA. The CDR3 loop spans 15 amino acids. Here the CDR3 DNA reads TGTGCCAGCAGCTTAGCGGCAGGCTCCTCCTACGAGCAGTACTTC. As protein: CASSLAAGSSYEQYF.

The count of this clone is one. The rearrangement links TRBV29-1 to TRBJ1-3; D might be TRBD1 (5 bases). Germline CDR1 reads SQVTM; CDR2 reads ANQGSEA. The CDR3 length is 13 residues. The germline V and J ends were trimmed by 4 bases and 0 bases, with 7 bases remaining between them. In DNA form, the CDR3 reads TGCAGCGTTGTAAGGGGCTCTGGAAACACCATATATTTT. Translation: CSVVRGSGNTIYF.

The chain couples TRBV5-6 to TRBJ2-5; 8 positions agree with TRBD1. Germline assignment: CDR1 SGHDT and CDR2 YYEEEE. The V segment lost 7 bases and the J segment 10 bases; nucleotides outside the gene matches: 15. The CDR3 extends over 14 amino acids. The CDR3 protein is CASVLRGQAVLQYF. The CDR3 DNA follows: TGTGCCAGCGTCTTGCGGGGACAGGCCGTTCTCCAGTACTTC.

The rearrangement links TRBV4-3 to TRBJ1-2; D is undetermined. This CDR3 has 14 residues. The V end was cut by 3 bases, the J end by 4 bases, with 12 bases between. CDR1 is LGHNA and CDR2 is YSLEER in the germline V gene. The CDR3 sequence is CASSQQSRAYGYTF. The DNA of the CDR3 is TGCGCCAGCAGCCAGCAGTCGAGGGCCTATGGCTACACCTTC.

The chain is built from TRBV14 and TRBJ1-3; possible D gene TRBD1, 6 bases. Trimming removed 6 bases from V and 0 bases from J, with 15 bases in between. CDR3 length equals 16 residues. The germline gives CDR1 SGHDN, CDR2 FVKESK. DNA for the CDR3: TGTGCCAGCAGTTACGACAGGACAATCTCTGGAAACACCATATATTTT. Its protein is CASSYDRTISGNTIYF.

This chain connects TRBV28 to TRBJ2-1; D may be TRBD1 (5 bases). V was shortened by 5 bases and J by 0 bases, with 14 bases between the two germline ends. Germline values: CDR1 MDHEN, CDR2 SYDVKM. This CDR3 spans 16 amino acids. Here the CDR3 DNA reads TGTGCCAGCAGTACCTTTGGGGCTAGCTCCTACAATGAGCAGTTCTTC. Its translation is CASSTFGASSYNEQFF. Combining the CDR3 with reference TRBV28 and TRBJ2-1 gives the whole variable domain DVKVTQSSRYLVKRTGEKVFLECVQDMDHENMFWYRQDPGLGLRLIYFSYDVKMKEKGDIPEGYSVSREKKERFSLILESASTNQTSMYLCASSTFGASSYNEQFFGPGTRLTVL.

The sample holds one count of this clone. The chain uses TRBV6-5 and TRBJ2-7; D is unclear. The CDR3 loop spans 12 amino acids. Trimming removed 2 bases from V and 3 bases from J, with 5 bases in between. Germline CDR1 reads MNHEY; CDR2 reads SVGAGI. As DNA, the CDR3 is TGTGCCAGCAGTTACCTTTACTACGAGCAGTACTTC. Translated, it gives CASSYLYYEQYF.

This rearrangement joins TRBV4-3 to TRBJ1-2; 8 positions agree with TRBD1. CDR3 size: 13 residues. The ends lost 1 base at V and 8 bases at J; junction bases unmatched: 3. The germline gives CDR1 LGHNA, CDR2 YSLEER. The CDR3 reads CASSQGTGRGYTF. The CDR3 region has the DNA TGCGCCAGCAGCCAAGGGACAGGGAGAGGCTACACCTTC.

The V gene is TRBV7-2, the J gene TRBJ1-2; TRBD1 matches 7 bases. CDR3 length: 13 residues. Unmatched junction bases numbered 4, after V lost 3 bases and J lost 6 bases. CDR1 and CDR2 (germline): SGHTA, FQGNSA. Written as DNA, the CDR3 is TGTGCCAGCAGCTTGTCCAGGGGGGATGGCTACACCTTC. It translates to CASSLSRGDGYTF.

V usage is TRBV7-2 and J usage is TRBJ2-6; TRBD1 agrees at 12 bases. Germline assignment: CDR1 SGHTA and CDR2 FQGNSA. The ends lost 5 bases at V and 1 base at J; junction bases unmatched: 6. The CDR3 has 18 amino acids. The CDR3 DNA follows: TGTGCCAGCAGCCCTTGGGACAGGGGGCGATCTGGGGCCAACGTCCTGACTTTC. It yields the protein CASSPWDRGRSGANVLTF. Using reference TRBV7-2 and TRBJ2-6 for the parts outside the CDR3, the full variable domain is GAGVSQSPSNKVTEKGKDVELRCDPISGHTALYWYRQSLGQGLEFLIYFQGNSAPDKSGLPSDRFSAERTGGSVSTLTIQRTQQEDSAVYLCASSPWDRGRSGANVLTFGAGSRLTVL.

The CDR3 loop reads CASSLPTGVNEQFF. CDR3 nucleotides: TGTGCCAGCAGTTTACCCACAGGGGTCAATGAGCAGTTCTTC. The rearrangement uses TRBV28 and TRBJ2-1, with TRBD1 matching 7 bases. J gave up 6 bases and V 2 bases, and 4 bases lay outside the gene matches. Germline-derived CDR1 and CDR2 are MDHEN and SYDVKM. The length of the CDR3 is 14 residues.

The chain employs TRBV7-3 and TRBJ2-3; D ambiguous. This CDR3 has 14 residues. Per germline, CDR1 SGHTA and CDR2 FQGTGA. Trimming took off 0 bases at V and 2 bases at J, with 6 bases between the two ends. The CDR3 bases are TGTGCCAGCAGCTTAACTAGCCCCACAGATACGCAGTATTTT. It codes for CASSLTSPTDTQYF.

V is TRBV12-3 or TRBV12-4 and J is TRBJ1-2, with TRBD1 identical over 8 bases. The CDR3 loop spans 13 amino acids. Unmatched junction bases numbered 4, after V lost 2 bases and J lost 8 bases. CDR3 sequence (DNA): TGTGCCAGCAGTTTAAACAGGGGGAGAGGCTACACCTTC. Translated, it gives CASSLNRGRGYTF.

The chain has TRBV20-1 and TRBJ2-2; tentative D call: TRBD1 (5 bases). CDR3 length equals 15 residues. V dropped 3 bases and J dropped 9 bases, with 20 bases sitting between them. Germline V gives CDR1 DFQATT, CDR2 SNEGSKA (reference sequence). CDR3 residues: CSASKPGPGIRELFF. Written as DNA, the CDR3 is TGCAGTGCTAGTAAGCCGGGCCCAGGGATCCGGGAGCTGTTTTTT.

The chain combines TRBV5-6 with TRBJ1-5; 7 bases align to TRBD1. This CDR3 is built from 15 residues. Germline CDR1 reads SGHDT; CDR2 reads YYEEEE. The V segment lost 4 bases and the J segment 0 bases; nucleotides outside the gene matches: 4. The CDR3 DNA reads TGTGCCAGCAGCCGAGGGACAGTTAGCAATCAGCCCCAGCATTTT. Protein product: CASSRGTVSNQPQHF.

V is TRBV28 and J is TRBJ1-2, with a possible D match to TRBD1 (5 bases). This CDR3 has 17 amino acids. V lost 4 bases to trimming and J lost 4 bases, with 22 bases between them. The germline CDR1 and CDR2 sequences are MDHEN and SYDVKM. DNA for the CDR3: TGTGCCAGCAGTTCCCTGGGGGGGACCTCCGCTCCCTATGGCTACACCTTC. It yields the protein CASSSLGGTSAPYGYTF.

Here the CDR3 DNA reads TGCGCCAGCAGCCAGAGGGCGTTGGGGGGAAGGTACCAAGAGACCCAGTACTTC. The encoded protein is CASSQRALGGRYQETQYF. V and J are TRBV4-3 and TRBJ2-5, with TRBD2 as a possible D gene (6 bases). V was clipped by 3 bases and J by 0 bases, with 20 bases between them. Germline-derived CDR1 and CDR2 are LGHNA and YSLEER. CDR3 length: 18 residues.

The rearrangement links TRBV6-6 to TRBJ2-2; D perhaps matches TRBD1 (5 bases). With 2 bases removed from V and 7 bases from J, the gap between germline ends came to 5 bases. CDR1 is MNHNY, CDR2 SVGAGI, per germline (reference sequence). The CDR3 contains 12 residues. The chain's CDR3 is CASSYRGGELFF. The CDR3 DNA is TGTGCCAGCAGTTACAGGGGCGGGGAGCTGTTTTTT.

This sequence joins TRBV7-9 and TRBJ1-2; possibly TRBD1 for D (6 bases). The CDR3 is 14 residues long. Germline CDR1 reads SEHNR; CDR2 reads FQNEAQ (reference sequence). The V gene lost 2 bases and the J gene lost 6 bases, with 13 bases spanning the gap. CDR3 residues: CASSLRNRVDGYTF. CDR3 DNA sequence: TGTGCCAGCAGCTTAAGGAACAGGGTGGATGGCTACACCTTC.

This chain connects TRBV28 to TRBJ1-6; 7 nucleotides match TRBD1. Germline CDR1 MDHEN, CDR2 SYDVKM. V lost 4 bases to trimming and J lost 6 bases; unmatched junction nucleotides: 12. This CDR3 has 17 residues. CDR3 coding DNA: TGTGCCAGCAGTTCCTTGACAGGGATAACGATTAATTCACCCCTCCACTTT. It encodes CASSSLTGITINSPLHF.

V usage is TRBV15 and J usage is TRBJ2-5, with 10 bases that match TRBD1. This CDR3 spans 16 amino acids. V lost 2 bases and J lost 5; bases outside the gene matches: 8. Per the germline V gene, CDR1 is LNHNV and CDR2 is YYDKDF (reference sequence). The CDR3 here is CATSRTDRGRGETQYF. The CDR3 DNA sequence: TGTGCCACCAGCAGAACCGACAGGGGGCGCGGGGAGACCCAGTACTTC.

The J gene is TRBJ2-2, the V gene TRBV5-1, with a possible D match to TRBD1 (7 bases). CDR1 is SGHRS and CDR2 is YFSETQ in the germline V gene. CDR3 length: 15 amino acids. Trimming shortened V by 0 bases and J by 6 bases, and 12 bases separated the two germline ends. In DNA form, the CDR3 reads TGCGCCAGCAGCTTGGTCCAGGGGGGATCCGGGGAGCTGTTTTTT. Its protein product is CASSLVQGGSGELFF.

V gene TRBV4-3 combines with J gene TRBJ1-1; D uncertain. Germline V CDR1 and CDR2: LGHNA, YSLEER. V was pared by 2 bases and J by 2 bases, with 6 bases between. The CDR3 is 13 residues long. CDR3 nucleotides: TGCGCCAGCAGCCAATCCCTCAACACTGAAGCTTTCTTT. It translates to CASSQSLNTEAFF.

The genes are TRBV29-1 and TRBJ1-2; a weak D match, TRBD1 (6 bases). The CDR3 spans 13 residues. V was pared by 4 bases and J by 4 bases, with 13 bases between. Germline V gives CDR1 SQVTM, CDR2 ANQGSEA. The CDR3 reads CSVGDDRTYGYTF. Here the CDR3 DNA reads TGCAGCGTTGGCGACGACAGGACCTATGGCTACACCTTC.

This clone has just one count. V usage is TRBV29-1 and J usage is TRBJ1-1; 10 bases match TRBD1. Losses at the gene ends were 7 bases for V and 5 bases for J; bases not matched to a gene: 7. This CDR3 comprises 13 residues. Looked up from germline, CDR1 is SQVTM and CDR2 is ANQGSEA. The CDR3 DNA reads TGCAGCGCCCAAGGACAGGGGGGAACTGAAGCTTTCTTT. Protein product: CSAQGQGGTEAFF.

The chain is built from TRBV29-1 and TRBJ2-6; D not resolved. Per the germline V gene, CDR1 is SQVTM and CDR2 is ANQGSEA. Deletions cut 4 bases from V and 0 bases from J, with 7 bases between. The CDR3 loop spans 14 amino acids. The CDR3 nucleotides read TGCAGCGTTGTAGCAGTCTCTGGGGCCAACGTCCTGACTTTC. Its protein product is CSVVAVSGANVLTF.